These 28 T cell receptor beta chains originate from one sample sequenced in a study of shared clonotypes between healthy human individuals. Naive CD8 cells comprised CD45RO-negative, CCR7-positively selected cells, excluding terminally differentiated effector memory CD45RA+ cells. Only in-frame clones appear in the TCRdb table, and some are missing; sequencing was by immunoSEQ multiplex PCR. The sample records hundreds of thousands of clones, approximately 96% being singletons. The sample consisted of naive CD8+ T cells sorted from blood. The source of these receptors is a man between 25 and 39 years old in good health.

V gene TRBV9 combines with J gene TRBJ2-3; perhaps TRBD1 as D (6 bases). This CDR3 comprises 15 residues. The germline gives CDR1 SGDLS, CDR2 YYNGEE. Trimming left V 0 bases short and J 5 bases short, with 13 bases between. The CDR3 DNA reads as TGTGCCAGCAGCGTAGAGGGGGAGTATATAGATACGCAGTATTTT. Protein: CASSVEGEYIDTQYF.

The V and J genes are TRBV7-9 and TRBJ1-2; 8 nucleotides agree with TRBD1. In germline, CDR1 is SEHNR, CDR2 FQNEAQ (reference sequence). This CDR3 is 15 amino acids long. V dropped 1 base and J dropped 8; count of bases not matched to a gene: 9. DNA of the CDR3: TGTGCCAGCAGCTTAGTAGCTTTACAGGGGGACGGCTACACCTTC. Amino acid sequence: CASSLVALQGDGYTF.

The V gene is TRBV6-5, the J gene TRBJ1-3; a possible D gene is TRBD1 (6 bases). The CDR3 has 14 amino acids. Trimming cost V 3 bases and J 3 bases, with 9 bases left between them. Looked up from germline, CDR1 is MNHEY and CDR2 is SVGAGI. The CDR3 region has the DNA TGTGCCAGCAGTTATGGGGGGCTTGGAAACACCATATATTTT. Protein product: CASSYGGLGNTIYF.

The V gene is TRBV13, the J gene TRBJ2-2, with unresolved D. V was pared by 0 bases and J by 7 bases, with 9 bases between. The CDR3 contains 14 residues. Germline CDR1 PRHDT, CDR2 FYEKMQ (reference sequence). The CDR3, as DNA: TGTGCCAGCAGCTTAGGCCTTCGGGTCGGGGAGCTGTTTTTT. This encodes CASSLGLRVGELFF.

The rearrangement uses TRBV9 and TRBJ2-7, with D tentatively TRBD2 (6 bases). V was cut by 3 bases and J by 5 bases, with 12 bases left in between. Germline CDR1 SGDLS, CDR2 YYNGEE. This CDR3 region has 13 residues. Here the CDR3 reads CASSGEVRHEQYF. CDR3 coding DNA: TGTGCCAGCAGCGGGGAGGTCAGGCACGAGCAGTACTTC.

The gene calls are TRBV13 and TRBJ2-2; 7 bases agree with TRBD2. Germline V gene sequence: CDR1 PRHDT, CDR2 FYEKMQ (reference sequence). The trim removed 5 bases at V and 6 bases at J, leaving 3 bases unmatched. CDR3 length: 13 residues. Here the CDR3 reads CASSGLVAGELFF. CDR3 DNA sequence: TGTGCCAGCAGCGGACTAGTCGCCGGGGAGCTGTTTTTT.

The genes are TRBV10-3 and TRBJ2-3; D remains unclear. The CDR3 runs 14 residues. The germline gives CDR1 ENHRY, CDR2 SYGVKD. V lost 3 bases and J lost 1, with 8 bases in between. The CDR3: CAISDIDRTDTQYF. CDR3 DNA: TGTGCCATCAGTGATATAGATCGCACAGATACGCAGTATTTT.

V and J are TRBV2 and TRBJ2-7; tentative D call: TRBD1 (6 bases). In germline, CDR1 is SNHLY, CDR2 FYNNEI. The CDR3 covers 16 residues. Trimming took off 4 bases at V and 0 bases at J, with 16 bases between the two ends. The CDR3: CASSVSTGRNSYEQYF. The DNA of the CDR3 is TGTGCCAGCAGTGTATCGACAGGCAGAAACTCCTACGAGCAGTACTTC.

This sequence joins TRBV27 and TRBJ2-7; tentatively, D is TRBD1 (6 bases). Trimming pared 2 bases from V and 3 bases from J, leaving 11 bases between. CDR1 and CDR2 (germline): MNHEY, SMNVEV (reference sequence). The CDR3 consists of 14 residues. The DNA for the CDR3 is TGTGCCAGCAGTTTAAAGGGGACAAACTACGAGCAGTACTTC. As protein: CASSLKGTNYEQYF.

The rearrangement joins TRBV12-5 to TRBJ2-7; D is possibly TRBD1 (6 bases). The CDR3 has 15 amino acids. Germline values: CDR1 LGHNT, CDR2 FRNRAP. V lost 7 bases to trimming and J lost 1 base, with 17 bases between them. CDR3 in DNA: TGTGCTAGTGCCCTGGGGGCGGACGGATCCTACGAGCAGTACTTC. This gives the protein CASALGADGSYEQYF.

V usage is TRBV13 and J usage is TRBJ2-7; D possibly matches TRBD1 or TRBD2 (6 bases each). Trimming took 5 bases from V and 5 from J, leaving 22 bases between them. The CDR3 extends over 16 amino acids. The germline gives CDR1 PRHDT, CDR2 FYEKMQ (reference sequence). CDR3: CASSLSGGGNYHEQYF. The CDR3 nucleotides are TGTGCCAGCAGCCTATCCGGAGGGGGTAATTACCACGAGCAGTACTTC. The complete variable domain, with remaining parts taken from reference TRBV13 and TRBJ2-7, reads AAGVIQSPRHLIKEKRETATLKCYPIPRHDTVYWYQQGPGQDPQFLISFYEKMQSDKGSIPDRFSAQQFSDYHSELNMSSLELGDSALYFCASSLSGGGNYHEQYFGPGTRLTVT.

The gene calls are TRBV5-8 and TRBJ2-3; D is unclear. This CDR3 is 14 amino acids long. Germline V gene sequence: CDR1 SGHTS, CDR2 YDEGEE. The V end lost 4 bases, the J end lost 1 base, and 10 bases lay between the germline ends. CDR3 sequence reads: CASSRTSGTDTQYF. CDR3 sequence (DNA): TGTGCCAGCAGCCGAACCAGTGGCACAGATACGCAGTATTTT.

V and J are TRBV2 and TRBJ2-7; possible D gene TRBD2, 5 bases. Trimming removed 7 bases at V and 5 bases at J, with 18 bases between. CDR3 length equals 14 residues. The germline V gene has CDR1 SNHLY and CDR2 FYNNEI. The CDR3 region has the DNA TGTGCCAGCACCAAGCTGAGGGTAATGGACGAGCAGTACTTC. Amino acid sequence: CASTKLRVMDEQYF.

The chain couples TRBV6-5 to TRBJ2-7; D perhaps matches TRBD1 (6 bases). The CDR3 is 16 amino acids. CDR1 and CDR2 (germline): MNHEY, SVGAGI. Trimming pared 0 bases from V and 3 bases from J, leaving 15 bases between. The CDR3 region is CASSYSKTGQRYEQYF. CDR3 coding DNA: TGTGCCAGCAGTTACTCGAAGACAGGACAACGCTACGAGCAGTACTTC.

The V gene is TRBV10-3, the J gene TRBJ1-2; TRBD1 aligns across 7 bases. The V segment lost 6 bases and the J segment 7 bases; nucleotides outside the gene matches: 11. CDR3 length equals 14 residues. CDR1 is ENHRY, CDR2 SYGVKD, per germline. CDR3 in DNA: TGTGCCATCAGAGACAGGGTAAAACTCCTTGGCTACACCTTC. This sequence encodes CAIRDRVKLLGYTF.

In DNA form, the CDR3 reads TGCGCCAGCAGCCACTCGGGACTAGCGGGAGCCGAGCAGTACTTC. The encoded protein is CASSHSGLAGAEQYF. The chain joins TRBV4-1 to TRBJ2-7; 14 bases are shared with TRBD2. Germline CDR1 is MGHRA and CDR2 is YSYEKL. The CDR3 totals 15 residues. The J segment lost 6 bases and the V segment lost 3 bases, leaving 4 bases of the junction unmatched.

The chain employs TRBV12-1 and TRBJ2-7; the DNA was not used to check the table's D call, TRBD2. TRBV12-1 is described as a pseudogene. This CDR3 is built from 14 residues. For the CDR3, the DNA is TGTGCCAGCAGCTCAGCGGGAGTGGCCTACGAGCAGTACTTC. The encoded protein is CASSSAGVAYEQYF.

V gene TRBV4-1 combines with J gene TRBJ2-2, with 7 bases aligning to TRBD2. The germline V gene encodes CDR1 MGHRA and CDR2 YSYEKL. The trim removed 1 base at V and 5 bases at J, leaving 7 bases unmatched. The CDR3 extends over 16 amino acids. CDR3 sequence (DNA): TGCGCCAGCAGCCAAGTTGGGAGGGGCGAGACCGGGGAGCTGTTTTTT. It codes for CASSQVGRGETGELFF.

The rearrangement joins TRBV27 to TRBJ2-7; D is perhaps TRBD2 (5 bases). Trimming left V 9 bases short and J 5 bases short, with 17 bases between. CDR3 length: 13 residues. Germline V gene data show CDR1 as MNHEY and CDR2 as SMNVEV (reference sequence). CDR3 amino acids: CASSAPGFNEQYF. The CDR3 DNA is TGTGCCAGTAGCGCCCCAGGCTTTAACGAGCAGTACTTC.

This chain uses TRBV4-1 with TRBJ2-7; 7 bases line up with TRBD2. This CDR3 has 15 amino acids. V lost 5 bases and J lost 3; bases outside the gene matches: 10. Germline lookup yields CDR1 MGHRA and CDR2 YSYEKL. CDR3 residues: CASSYGGGGGYEQYF. CDR3 DNA: TGCGCCAGCAGCTATGGGGGGGGAGGTGGCTACGAGCAGTACTTC.

The chain combines TRBV7-2 with TRBJ2-2; D is undetermined. CDR3 length equals 13 residues. V lost 1 base and J lost 4, with 4 bases in between. Germline V gene lookup returns CDR1 SGHTA and CDR2 FQGNSA. The CDR3 coding sequence is TGTGCCAGCAGCTTAGTTAGCACCGGGGAGCTGTTTTTT. It yields the protein CASSLVSTGELFF.

On this clone: In the same sample, other DNA sequences code for this CDR3. The chain combines TRBV18 with TRBJ2-3; possible D gene TRBD2, 6 bases. V was trimmed by 3 bases and J by 0 bases, leaving 13 bases between them. This CDR3 is 16 amino acids long. From germline, CDR1 is KGHSH and CDR2 LQKENI. The CDR3: CASSPAGTASTDTQYF. CDR3 coding DNA: TGTGCCAGCTCACCGGCGGGAACGGCGAGCACAGATACGCAGTATTTT.

This chain links TRBV7-9 with TRBJ2-7; no reliable D call. The germline CDR1 and CDR2 sequences are SEHNR and FQNEAQ (reference sequence). The V end was cut by 5 bases, the J end by 0 bases, with 17 bases between. The CDR3 has 16 residues. The CDR3 reads CASSKISTEGSYEQYF. The DNA for the CDR3 is TGTGCCAGCAGCAAAATCTCCACAGAAGGCTCCTACGAGCAGTACTTC. Supplemented by reference TRBV7-9 and TRBJ2-7, the full variable domain reads DTGVSQNPRHKITKRGQNVTFRCDPISEHNRLYWYRQTLGQGPEFLTYFQNEAQLEKSRLLSDRFSAERPKGSFSTLEIQRTEQGDSAMYLCASSKISTEGSYEQYFGPGTRLTVT.

The chain combines TRBV9 with TRBJ1-4, with unresolved D. V gave up 7 bases and J gave up 0 bases, with 7 bases separating them. Germline values: CDR1 SGDLS, CDR2 YYNGEE. The CDR3 has 13 amino acids. The CDR3 loop reads CASGTATNEKLFF. DNA of the CDR3: TGTGCCAGCGGCACCGCAACTAATGAAAAACTGTTTTTT.

In DNA, the CDR3 is TGTGCCTGGGAGGGACAGGGATTCTCCTACGAGCAGTACTTC. It specifies CAWEGQGFSYEQYF. The J gene is TRBJ2-7, the V gene TRBV30, with 9 positions matching TRBD1. From germline, CDR1 is GTSNPN and CDR2 SVGIG (reference sequence). Germline trimming cut 5 bases from V and 0 bases from J; bases unmatched to any gene: 5. The CDR3 totals 14 residues.

This chain uses TRBV11-2 with TRBJ2-1; TRBD2 matches 13 bases. This CDR3 comprises 16 residues. The germline gives CDR1 SGHAT, CDR2 FQNNGV. The ends lost 4 bases at V and 8 bases at J; junction bases unmatched: 8. CDR3 protein: CASSYGLAGDNDEQFF. CDR3 DNA sequence: TGTGCCAGCAGCTACGGACTAGCGGGAGATAACGATGAGCAGTTCTTC.

This chain uses TRBV5-5 with TRBJ1-3; D is unclear. The CDR3 is 17 amino acids. In germline, CDR1 is SGHKS, CDR2 YYEKEE (reference sequence). The germline V and J ends were trimmed by 4 bases and 0 bases, with 17 bases remaining between them. The CDR3 is CASSASNPGSSGNTIYF. CDR3 sequence (DNA): TGTGCCAGCAGCGCGTCCAATCCGGGAAGCTCTGGAAACACCATATATTTT. The full variable domain, completed using reference TRBV5-5 and TRBJ1-3, is DAGVTQSPTHLIKTRGQQVTLRCSPISGHKSVSWYQQVLGQGPQFIFQYYEKEERGRGNFPDRFSARQFPNYSSELNVNALLLGDSALYLCASSASNPGSSGNTIYFGEGSWLTVV.

V and J are TRBV15 and TRBJ2-3, with 12 bases matching TRBD2. Germline V lookup: CDR1 LNHNV, CDR2 YYDKDF (reference sequence). Unmatched junction bases numbered 5, after V lost 2 bases and J lost 2 bases. CDR3 length: 17 residues. CDR3 region: CATSRTLAGGNTDTQYF. The CDR3 DNA follows: TGTGCCACCAGCAGAACACTAGCGGGAGGTAACACAGATACGCAGTATTTT.